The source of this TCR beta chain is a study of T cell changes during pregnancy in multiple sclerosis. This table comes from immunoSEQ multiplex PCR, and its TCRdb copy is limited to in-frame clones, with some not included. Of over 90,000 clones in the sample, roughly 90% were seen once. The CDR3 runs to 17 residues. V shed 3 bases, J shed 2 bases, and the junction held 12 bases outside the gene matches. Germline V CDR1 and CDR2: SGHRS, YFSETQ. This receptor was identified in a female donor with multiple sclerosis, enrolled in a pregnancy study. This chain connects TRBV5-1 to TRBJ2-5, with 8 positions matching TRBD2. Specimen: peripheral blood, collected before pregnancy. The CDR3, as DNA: TGCGCCAGCAGCTCCGCCCCGATAGCGGGGTCGCAAGAGACCCAGTACTTC. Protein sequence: CASSSAPIAGSQETQYF. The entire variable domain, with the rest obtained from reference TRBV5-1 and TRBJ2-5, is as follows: KAGVTQTPRYLIKTRGQQVTLSCSPISGHRSVSWYQQTPGQGLQFLFEYFSETQRNKGNFPGRFSGRQFSNSRSEMNVSTLELGDSALYLCASSSAPIAGSQETQYFGPGTRLLVL.